Following are 21 T cell receptor beta chains from one sample sequenced in a study of molecular identifiers for immune sequencing clone quantification. MiXCR, run by TCRdb on the PCR reads, gives a single entry per CDR3 protein. The data show about 630,000 distinct CDR3 sequences, with 25% seen just once and 0.7% to 0.95% held by the top ten. The specimen was naive CD8+ T cells from blood, with Jurkat cell RNA spiked in. Subset reported: FACS-sorted CD8+CD4-CCR7+CD45RA+ naive T cells. The receptors stem from a human donor in good health. Some libraries in this study had Jurkat cell RNA spiked in.

This clonotype has a count of ten or more. The chain uses TRBV11-2 and TRBJ2-1, with no clear D. Germline V gene sequence: CDR1 SGHAT, CDR2 FQNNGV. Trimming removed 6 bases at V and 12 bases at J, with 21 bases between. The CDR3 runs to 14 residues. CDR3 sequence: CASSKTNIPDWQFF. CDR3 bases: TGTGCCAGCAGTAAAACGAATATCCCGGATTGGCAGTTCTTC.

This clonotype has more than one count but fewer than ten. This rearrangement joins TRBV15 to TRBJ1-2; a possible D gene is TRBD1 (5 bases). V dropped 0 bases and J dropped 0 bases, with 11 bases sitting between them. This CDR3 has 16 amino acids. Germline V gene sequence: CDR1 LNHNV, CDR2 YYDKDF (reference sequence). As DNA, the CDR3 is TGTGCCACCAGCAGAGATACGGGGGGATCTAACTATGGCTACACCTTC. It encodes CATSRDTGGSNYGYTF.

Only a few counts were recorded for this clonotype. A much more abundant neighbour one base away suggests this may be a read error. The V gene is TRBV7-2, the J gene TRBJ2-1, with no clear D. The V gene lost 5 bases and the J gene lost 8 bases, with 19 bases spanning the gap. Germline V gene lookup returns CDR1 SGHTA and CDR2 FQGNSA. This CDR3 is built from 15 residues. CDR3 DNA: TGTGCCAGCAGCCCGGAGTGCTACCGTGTCGATGAGCAGTTCTTC. Translation gives CASSPECYRVDEQFF.

The gene calls are TRBV5-1 and TRBJ2-6; 8 positions agree with TRBD2. V was pared by 2 bases and J by 3 bases, with 10 bases of the junction left unmatched. Per the germline V gene, CDR1 is SGHRS and CDR2 is YFSETQ. The CDR3 length is 18 residues. The CDR3 region is CASSFIGTSEGGANVLTF. CDR3 DNA sequence: TGCGCCAGCAGCTTTATCGGGACTAGTGAGGGTGGGGCCAACGTCCTGACTTTC.

A few counts support this clonotype. The chain joins TRBV4-3 to TRBJ2-1; D not resolved. Germline V lookup: CDR1 LGHNA, CDR2 YSLEER. V was pared by 0 bases and J by 9 bases, with 12 bases between. The CDR3 is made up of 14 amino acids. The CDR3 sequence: CASSQDEYVGEQFF. The CDR3 DNA follows: TGCGCCAGCAGCCAAGATGAGTATGTGGGTGAGCAGTTCTTC.

This clonotype was seen only a few times. This rearrangement joins TRBV5-5 to TRBJ2-2; no firm D call. CDR3 length: 15 amino acids. CDR1 is SGHKS, CDR2 YYEKEE, per germline (reference sequence). Trimming left V 4 bases short and J 4 bases short, with 14 bases between. Written as DNA, the CDR3 is TGTGCCAGCAGCCTGGCCGTCTTGTCCACCGGGGAGCTGTTTTTT. Protein: CASSLAVLSTGELFF.

This chain connects TRBV4-1 to TRBJ2-7; possibly TRBD2 for D (5 bases). Germline CDR1 and CDR2: MGHRA and YSYEKL. Trimming stripped 0 bases from V and 9 bases from J, with 12 bases between. The CDR3 has 13 residues. The CDR3 nucleotides read TGCGCCAGCAGCCAAGACGAGGGAAACGGGCAGTACTTC. Translation: CASSQDEGNGQYF.

The CDR3 DNA is TGCGCCAGCAGCCAAGCCTCAGGCCCTCTCTACGAGCAGTACTTC. Translation gives CASSQASGPLYEQYF. The rearrangement links TRBV4-3 to TRBJ2-7; D call uncertain. Germline CDR1 and CDR2: LGHNA and YSLEER. The CDR3 sequence is 15 residues long. With 1 base removed from V and 3 bases from J, the gap between germline ends came to 13 bases.

This clonotype was observed a few times. The chain has TRBV28 and TRBJ2-7; D is perhaps TRBD2 (7 bases). V shed 5 bases and J shed 4 bases, with 18 bases lying between them. Germline CDR1 is MDHEN and CDR2 is SYDVKM. The CDR3 sequence is 15 residues long. The CDR3 DNA follows: TGTGCCAGCAGTAACCTCTTACGGGGGGCTTACGAGCAGTACTTC. Translated: CASSNLLRGAYEQYF.

The table lists this clonotype with a few counts. This chain links TRBV4-3 with TRBJ2-3; 9 bases line up with TRBD2. Unmatched junction bases numbered 4, after V lost 1 base and J lost 2 bases. This CDR3 region has 16 residues. Germline CDR1 and CDR2: LGHNA and YSLEER. CDR3 in amino acids: CASSQGAGGLTDTQYF. The CDR3 bases are TGCGCCAGCAGCCAAGGAGCGGGGGGACTCACAGATACGCAGTATTTT.

This clonotype was seen repeatedly, ten times or more. This chain joins TRBV7-2 and TRBJ1-4; D not certain. The germline V and J ends were trimmed by 1 base and 8 bases, with 14 bases remaining between them. This CDR3 is built from 15 residues. The V gene's germline CDR1 is SGHTA and CDR2 FQGNSA. This chain's CDR3 is CASSLGTVGGEKLFF. The CDR3 DNA reads as TGTGCCAGCAGCTTAGGGACCGTGGGTGGAGAAAAACTGTTTTTT. Looking up the rest from reference TRBV7-2 and TRBJ1-4 gives the full variable domain: GAGVSQSPSNKVTEKGKDVELRCDPISGHTALYWYRQSLGQGLEFLIYFQGNSAPDKSGLPSDRFSAERTGGSVSTLTIQRTQQEDSAVYLCASSLGTVGGEKLFFGSGTQLSVL.

Note on this clonotype: No conserved phenylalanine or tryptophan ends this CDR3, so it is likely a read error. The J gene is TRBJ2-3, the V gene TRBV6-6, with D possibly being TRBD2 (6 bases). Looked up from germline, CDR1 is MNHNY and CDR2 is SVGAGI (reference sequence). The CDR3 is 14 amino acids. The CDR3 spells CASTGTVNTDTQYL. The CDR3 DNA is TGTGCCAGCACCGGGACTGTCAACACAGACACGCAGTATCTT.

The chain uses TRBV3-1 and TRBJ2-2; a weak D match, TRBD1 (6 bases). Trimming cost V 4 bases and J 6 bases, with 12 bases left between them. CDR3 length: 14 residues. CDR1 is LGHDT and CDR2 is YNNKEL in the germline V gene (reference sequence). CDR3 bases: TGTGCCAGCAGCCTTCTAACAGGGTCCGGGGAGCTGTTTTTT. Translating it yields CASSLLTGSGELFF. Drawing the rest from reference TRBV3-1 and TRBJ2-2, the complete variable domain is DTAVSQTPKYLVTQMGNDKSIKCEQNLGHDTMYWYKQDSKKFLKIMFSYNNKELIINETVPNRFSPKSPDKAHLNLHINSLELGDSAVYFCASSLLTGSGELFFGEGSRLTVL.

A word on this clonotype: Because the CDR3 is missing its conserved closing phenylalanine or tryptophan, this is likely a read error. The V call is TRBV20-1, the J call TRBJ2-7; no clear D. V shed 0 bases and J shed 6 bases, with 9 bases lying between them. CDR3 size: 12 residues. The germline V gene encodes CDR1 DFQATT and CDR2 SNEGSKA (reference sequence). The CDR3 region has the DNA TGCAGTGCTAGAGATCACCCCGTCGAGCAGTACCTC. It encodes CSARDHPVEQYL.

The chain links TRBV10-2 to TRBJ1-6, with 8 positions matching TRBD1. Germline V gene lookup returns CDR1 WSHSY and CDR2 SAAADI. Losses at the gene ends were 6 bases for V and 2 bases for J; bases not matched to a gene: 9. This CDR3 region has 17 residues. The CDR3 sequence is CASSHGQGGTYNSPLHF. The CDR3 DNA reads TGCGCCAGCAGCCACGGACAGGGAGGCACCTATAATTCACCCCTCCACTTT.

This clonotype occurred a few times. CDR3 in amino acids: CASSLIIVGLEGTGELFF. In DNA, the CDR3 is TGTGCCAGCAGCTTGATAATCGTGGGACTAGAGGGCACCGGGGAGCTGTTTTTT. The rearrangement uses TRBV5-6 and TRBJ2-2; 8 positions match TRBD2. V was clipped by 1 base and J by 4 bases; unmatched bases: 12. The CDR3 loop spans 18 amino acids. Germline CDR1 reads SGHDT; CDR2 reads YYEEEE.

This clonotype was detected only a few times. One end of the junction varies from germline; a read error may be responsible. The rearrangement joins TRBV2 to TRBJ1-5; weak D call: TRBD1 (5 bases). Germline CDR1 reads SNHLY; CDR2 reads FYNNEI. The CDR3 is 12 residues long. The CDR3 here is CASSQGDQPPHF. The CDR3 DNA reads TGTGCCAGCAGCCAGGGTGATCAGCCCCCGCATTTT.

The chain links TRBV28 to TRBJ2-7; D is unclear. Looked up from germline, CDR1 is MDHEN and CDR2 is SYDVKM. The length of the CDR3 is 12 residues. V gave up 5 bases and J gave up 4 bases, with 9 bases separating them. The CDR3 DNA sequence: TGTGCCAGCAGTCCATACCAATACGAGCAGTACTTC. It encodes CASSPYQYEQYF.

For this clonotype: One junction end does not reproduce the germline sequence, and a read error may be involved. V usage is TRBV4-1 and J usage is TRBJ2-3, with 8 bases lining up with TRBD2. The CDR3 loop spans 17 amino acids. The germline V gene encodes CDR1 MGHRA and CDR2 YSYEKL. The CDR3 loop reads CASGLLLADGDTNTQYF. As DNA, the CDR3 is TGCGCCAGCGGGCTCCTACTAGCGGACGGTGACACAAATACGCAGTATTTT.

This clonotype was seen ten or more times. The gene calls are TRBV5-4 and TRBJ1-1, with 7 bases fitting TRBD1. The CDR3 spans 16 residues. From germline, CDR1 is SGHNT and CDR2 YYREEE (reference sequence). The V and J ends lost 4 bases and 5 bases, in that order; junction bases with no gene match: 14. The CDR3 DNA follows: TGTGCCAGCAGCCCTGTAGGGGACAGAATCTGGACTGAAGCTTTCTTT. Amino acid sequence: CASSPVGDRIWTEAFF. Drawing the rest from reference TRBV5-4 and TRBJ1-1, the complete variable domain is ETGVTQSPTHLIKTRGQQVTLRCSSQSGHNTVSWYQQALGQGPQFIFQYYREEENGRGNFPPRFSGLQFPNYSSELNVNALELDDSALYLCASSPVGDRIWTEAFFGQGTRLTVV.

The CDR3 DNA reads TGTGCCAGCAGCCTAGTGGTAGTCGCTGGGTATGAGCAGTTCTTC. It yields the protein CASSLVVVAGYEQFF. The gene calls are TRBV7-2 and TRBJ2-1; D is ambiguous. This CDR3 spans 15 amino acids. The ends were cut back, 5 bases at V and 8 bases at J, with 19 bases in the middle. The germline gives CDR1 SGHTA, CDR2 FQGNSA.